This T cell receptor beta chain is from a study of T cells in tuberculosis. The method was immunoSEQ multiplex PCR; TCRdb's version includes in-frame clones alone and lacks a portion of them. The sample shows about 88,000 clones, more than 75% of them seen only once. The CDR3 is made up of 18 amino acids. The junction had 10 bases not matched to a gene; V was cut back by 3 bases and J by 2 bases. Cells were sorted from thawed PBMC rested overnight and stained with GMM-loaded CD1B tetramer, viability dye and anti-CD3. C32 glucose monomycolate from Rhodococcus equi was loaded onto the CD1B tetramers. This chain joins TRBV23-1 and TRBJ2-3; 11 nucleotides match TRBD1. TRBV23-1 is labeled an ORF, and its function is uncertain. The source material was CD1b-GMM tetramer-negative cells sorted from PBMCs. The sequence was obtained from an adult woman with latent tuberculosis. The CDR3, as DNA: TGCGCCAGCAGTCAGTCCGGACAGGGGGCGAAGACCACAGATACGCAGTATTTT. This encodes CASSQSGQGAKTTDTQYF.